Listed below are T cell receptor beta chains from one sample, sequenced in a study of CXCR3-negative and CXCR3-positive naive CD8 T cells. After re-calling the 5' RACE reads, TCRdb lists one entry per CDR3 protein, DNA absent. The specimen's table records some 110,000 distinct CDR3 sequences. The sample consisted of naive CXCR3+ CD8+ T cells from blood. The receptors stem from a human donor in good health. Some clones in this sample may be carry-over from other donors' samples. Each CDR3 is given with its conserved first and last residue. The order of the fields is V gene, J gene, CDR3 protein.

TRBV4-1,TRBJ2-2,CASSQSRGGNTGELFF
TRBV5-6,TRBJ2-1,CASSLMISGRYEQFF
TRBV29-1,TRBJ2-1,CSVARVGEQFF
TRBV29-1,TRBJ2-2,CSADPGTGRVGELFF
TRBV29-1,TRBJ2-7,CSGRDSGEQYF
TRBV6-2/TRBV6-3,TRBJ2-3,CASRLFGTDTQYF
TRBV28,TRBJ2-1,CASGEKGVNEQFF
TRBV7-7,TRBJ2-7,CASSPGTGPSCEQYF
TRBV5-1,TRBJ1-4,CASSLLGTADVSSSVEKLFF
TRBV28,TRBJ1-4,CASSYPVTGIEEEKLFF
TRBV18,TRBJ1-1,CASSPEQGDWRNTEAFF
TRBV4-1,TRBJ1-5,CASSQFRGENQPQHF
TRBV13,TRBJ2-7,CASSTDQTGHEQYF
TRBV28,TRBJ2-5,CASSTKRGVWETQYF
TRBV5-1,TRBJ2-2,CASSSAGVGTGELFF
TRBV5-5,TRBJ2-2,CASSLRTSGGNTGELFF
TRBV6-6,TRBJ1-6,CASTLSRGPNNSPLHF
TRBV6-4,TRBJ1-4,CASSDKDRDESKLFF
TRBV12-3/TRBV12-4,TRBJ2-7,CASSLLPSGGPTGSEQYF
TRBV7-6,TRBJ1-1,CASSPSATGTEAFF
TRBV29-1,TRBJ1-3,CSVEEVGSSGNTIYF
TRBV7-3,TRBJ2-7,CASSTGQGYEQYF
TRBV20-1,TRBJ1-5,CSARTGANQPQHF
TRBV5-6,TRBJ2-7,CASSLEGATYEQYF
TRBV10-3,TRBJ2-5,CAISRAGEGETQYF
TRBV5-1,TRBJ2-3,CASSLAGLRTDTQYF